These T cell receptor beta chains were read from a single sample in a study of blood T cell repertoires in COVID-19. Assay used: immunoSEQ multiplex PCR; TCRdb lists only in-frame clones, some missing. The sample holds around 70,000 clones; around 93% are singletons and the top ten take around 7%. Sample: peripheral blood. All receptors come from a human donor in a cohort sampled during active COVID-19. The CDR3 runs from the conserved cysteine through the conserved F or W. The order of the fields is D gene, V gene, clone size, J gene, CDR3 protein, CDR3 DNA. A D gene is named only where the DNA matches it firmly. The size field is filled for only some rows; it gives once, few, many or a size class.

>TRBD1|TRBV28|NA|TRBJ2-5
CASSFPGQGARETQYF
TGTGCCAGCAGTTTCCCGGGACAGGGGGCAAGGGAGACCCAGTACTTC
>NA|TRBV10-3|NA|TRBJ2-7
CAISETELLEQYF
TGTGCCATCAGTGAGACAGAGCTCCTGGAGCAGTACTTC
>TRBD2|TRBV7-2|NA|TRBJ2-1
CASSLGLAVNEQFF
TGTGCCAGCAGCTTAGGGCTAGCGGTGAATGAGCAGTTCTTC
>NA|TRBV6-1|NA|TRBJ2-5
CASSDWGGGETQYF
TGTGCCAGCAGTGATTGGGGGGGCGGCGAGACCCAGTACTTC
>NA|TRBV2|NA|TRBJ1-6
CASSLQGSPLHF
TGTGCCAGCAGTTTACAGGGTTCACCCCTCCACTTT
>TRBD2|TRBV7-2|NA|TRBJ2-7
CASSLGLTSGGRRTYEQYF
TGTGCCAGCAGCTTAGGATTAACTAGCGGGGGCCGACGGACCTACGAGCAGTACTTC
>NA|TRBV18|NA|TRBJ1-5
CASSPSSPNQPQHF
TGTGCCAGCTCACCATCGAGTCCCAATCAGCCCCAGCATTTT
>NA|TRBV5-4|NA|TRBJ2-5
CASSLGGLETQYF
TGTGCCAGCAGCTTGGGGGGGCTGGAGACCCAGTACTTC
>NA|TRBV11-3|NA|TRBJ2-2
CASSLVGTTNTGELFF
TGTGCCAGCAGCTTAGTTGGGACAACGAACACCGGGGAGCTGTTTTTT
>NA|TRBV11-2|NA|TRBJ1-1
CASSHPGKMNTEAFF
TGTGCCAGCAGCCACCCGGGAAAAATGAACACTGAAGCTTTCTTT
>NA|TRBV2|few|TRBJ1-6
CASREYRDSPLHF
TGTGCCAGCAGAGAGTACAGGGATTCACCCCTCCACTTT
>NA|TRBV5-5|NA|TRBJ1-5
CASSPRRGQPSEAQHF
TGTGCCAGCAGCCCCCGCCGTGGACAGCCGTCCGAGGCCCAGCATTTT
>NA|TRBV19|NA|TRBJ2-4
CASSDTPRRNIQYF
TGTGCCAGTTCGGACACCCCGAGACGGAACATTCAGTACTTC
>NA|TRBV27|NA|TRBJ2-2
CASSFRQASTGELFF
TGTGCCAGCAGTTTCCGACAGGCCAGCACCGGGGAGCTGTTTTTT
>NA|TRBV7-2|NA|TRBJ2-2
CASSWGTNAGELFF
TGTGCCAGCAGCTGGGGCACGAACGCCGGGGAGCTGTTTTTT
>NA|TRBV5-1|NA|TRBJ2-4
CASSLGVTDIQYF
TGCGCCAGCAGCTTGGGAGTTACGGACATTCAGTACTTC
>NA|TRBV19|NA|TRBJ1-1
CASSISRNTEAFF
TGTGCCAGTAGTATTTCCAGGAACACTGAAGCTTTCTTT
>NA|TRBV9|few|TRBJ2-1
CASSPRDRAGGNEQFF
TGTGCCAGCAGCCCCCGGGACAGGGCGGGGGGCAATGAGCAGTTCTTC
>TRBD2|TRBV5-1|NA|TRBJ2-3
CASSPRGSGRLDTQYF
TGCGCCAGCAGCCCTCGTGGTAGCGGGAGGTTAGATACGCAGTATTTT
>TRBD2|TRBV30|NA|TRBJ2-4
CASTAGGPLSNIQYF
TGTGCCTCCACGGCGGGAGGGCCGCTTTCAAACATTCAGTACTTC
>TRBD1|TRBV7-8|NA|TRBJ1-5
CASTTPGTGGFNQPQHF
TGTGCCAGCACCACCCCCGGGACAGGGGGTTTCAATCAGCCCCAGCATTTT
>TRBD1|TRBV30|few|TRBJ1-6
CAWGDRGNSPLHF
TGTGCCTGGGGCGACAGGGGGAATTCACCCCTCCACTTT
>NA|TRBV3-1/TRBV3-2|NA|TRBJ2-1
CASSEGGGKVF
TGTGCCAGCAGCGAGGGAGGTGGTAAGGTCTTC
>NA|TRBV5-8|NA|TRBJ2-2
CASRSGPPSTGELFF
TGTGCCAGCAGGTCTGGGCCCCCTTCCACCGGGGAGCTGTTTTTT
>TRBD1|TRBV28|once|TRBJ2-3
CASSFPGGGTDTQYF
TGTGCCAGCAGTTTCCCAGGGGGCGGCACAGATACGCAGTATTTT
>TRBD2|TRBV4-1|once|TRBJ2-1
CASSQDPGTSGSLSSYNEQFF
TGCGCCAGCAGCCAAGATCCCGGGACTAGCGGGTCGTTAAGCTCCTACAATGAGCAGTTCTTC
>NA|TRBV6-5|NA|TRBJ2-3
CASREASTDTQYF
TGTGCCAGCAGGGAGGCGAGCACAGATACGCAGTATTTT
>TRBD1|TRBV5-1|NA|TRBJ1-1
CASWRTGGNTEAFF
TGCGCCAGCTGGAGGACAGGGGGGAACACTGAAGCTTTCTTT
>NA|TRBV2|NA|TRBJ2-3
CASSPGGGTDTQYF
TGTGCCAGCAGCCCAGGTGGCGGGACAGATACGCAGTATTTT
>TRBD1|TRBV3-1/TRBV3-2|NA|TRBJ1-2
CASSQGQRAYGYTF
TGTGCCAGCAGCCAGGGACAGCGAGCCTATGGCTACACCTTC
>TRBD1|TRBV19|NA|TRBJ2-1
CASSTGTGIRDEQFF
TGTGCCAGTAGTACAGGGACAGGGATTCGAGATGAGCAGTTCTTC
>NA|TRBV4-3|once|TRBJ2-3
CASSQDRSTDTQYF
TGCGCCAGCAGCCAAGATAGGAGTACAGATACGCAGTATTTT
>TRBD2|TRBV12-5|NA|TRBJ2-1
CASGLAPLAGGPGEQFF
TGTGCTAGTGGTTTGGCCCCCCTAGCGGGGGGGCCGGGTGAGCAGTTCTTC
>NA|TRBV5-1|NA|TRBJ2-3
CASSTGSTDTQYF
TGCGCCAGCAGCACTGGTAGCACAGATACGCAGTATTTT
>NA|TRBV28|NA|TRBJ2-3
CASSLQNTDTQYF
TGTGCCAGCAGTTTACAGAACACAGATACGCAGTATTTT
>TRBD2|TRBV5-6|NA|TRBJ2-7
CASSSGGNYEQYF
TGTGCCAGCTCTAGCGGGGGGAACTACGAGCAGTACTTC
>NA|TRBV9|NA|TRBJ2-3
CASRGGDYITDTQYF
TGTGCCAGCAGAGGAGGAGATTATATCACAGATACGCAGTATTTT
>TRBD1|TRBV6-2/TRBV6-3|NA|TRBJ2-7
CASSRPGQGSYEQYF
TGTGCCAGCAGTCGTCCGGGACAGGGGTCCTACGAGCAGTACTTC
>NA|TRBV5-5|NA|TRBJ2-7
CASSLLRDSYEQYF
TGTGCCAGCAGCTTGTTGCGGGACTCCTACGAGCAGTACTTC
>TRBD1|TRBV7-2|few|TRBJ1-5
CASSADRGDQPQHF
TGTGCCAGCAGCGCGGACAGGGGGGATCAGCCCCAGCATTTT
>TRBD2|TRBV6-5|few|TRBJ2-1
CASTTREPSEQFF
TGTGCCAGCACTACGCGGGAGCCGAGTGAGCAGTTCTTC
>TRBD2|TRBV28|NA|TRBJ2-2
CASSSGGKNTGELFF
TGTGCCAGCAGTTCCGGGGGGAAAAACACCGGGGAGCTGTTTTTT
>NA|TRBV4-2|NA|TRBJ1-5
CASKSTDGGLNQPQHF
TGTGCCAGCAAATCTACGGACGGCGGACTCAATCAGCCCCAGCATTTT
>NA|TRBV15|NA|TRBJ1-1
CATSRDALPNTEAFF
TGTGCCACCAGCAGAGACGCACTTCCTAACACTGAAGCTTTCTTT
>TRBD1|TRBV28|NA|TRBJ2-4
CASSPWGQGDQYF
TGTGCCAGCAGTCCTTGGGGACAGGGGGATCAGTACTTC
>NA|TRBV11-2|NA|TRBJ1-3
CASSLDQGWNTIYF
TGTGCCAGCAGCTTAGATCAGGGCTGGAACACCATATATTTT
>NA|TRBV6-5|NA|TRBJ2-3
CASSLQGGTDTQYF
TGTGCCAGCAGTTTACAGGGAGGCACAGATACGCAGTATTTT
>TRBD1|TRBV28|NA|TRBJ2-1
CASSAPGQGHNEQFF
TGTGCCAGCAGTGCCCCGGGACAGGGACACAATGAGCAGTTCTTC
>TRBD2|TRBV7-2|NA|TRBJ2-7
CASSLGLAATYEQYF
TGTGCCAGCAGCTTAGGACTAGCGGCAACCTACGAGCAGTACTTC
>TRBD2|TRBV3-1/TRBV3-2|NA|TRBJ2-7
CASSPLLIAGGLPYEQYF
TGTGCCAGCAGCCCTCTTTTGATAGCGGGAGGCCTTCCCTACGAGCAGTACTTC